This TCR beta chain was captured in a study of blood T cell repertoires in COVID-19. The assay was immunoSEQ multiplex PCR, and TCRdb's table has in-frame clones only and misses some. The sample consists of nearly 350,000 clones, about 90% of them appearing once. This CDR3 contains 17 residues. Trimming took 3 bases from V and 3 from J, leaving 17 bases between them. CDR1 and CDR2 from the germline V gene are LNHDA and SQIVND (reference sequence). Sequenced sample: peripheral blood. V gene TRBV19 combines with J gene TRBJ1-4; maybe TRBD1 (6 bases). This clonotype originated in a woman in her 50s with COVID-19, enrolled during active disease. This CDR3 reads CASSMWSRGGSNEKLFF. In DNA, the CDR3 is TGTGCCAGTAGTATGTGGAGCAGGGGCGGATCTAATGAAAAACTGTTTTTT. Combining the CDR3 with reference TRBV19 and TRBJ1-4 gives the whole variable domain DGGITQSPKYLFRKEGQNVTLSCEQNLNHDAMYWYRQDPGQGLRLIYYSQIVNDFQKGDIAEGYSVSREKKESFPLTVTSAQKNPTAFYLCASSMWSRGGSNEKLFFGSGTQLSVL.